Sequencing of this T cell receptor beta chain was carried out in a study of blood T cell repertoires in COVID-19. The table lists this clone with a few counts. This table comes from immunoSEQ multiplex PCR, and its TCRdb copy is limited to in-frame clones, with some not included. This sample yields 3,500 or so clones, of which 65% to 85% are seen a single time; roughly a fifth belongs to the top ten. V was pared by 2 bases and J by 4 bases, with 6 bases between. Germline V gene data show CDR1 as SGHRS and CDR2 as YFSETQ. The CDR3 runs 13 residues. Sequenced material: peripheral blood. This chain connects TRBV5-1 to TRBJ2-2; no clear D gene. This receptor was obtained from a human donor in a cohort sampled during active COVID-19. The CDR3 loop is CASSFMATGELFF. The CDR3 bases are TGCGCCAGCAGCTTTATGGCCACCGGGGAGCTGTTTTTT.